This T cell receptor beta chain was retrieved from a study of cytomegalovirus exposure and HLA in healthy donors. The PCR made use of 60 Vbeta and 13 Jbeta primers. TCRdb keeps only in-frame clones here, not all; method: immunoSEQ multiplex PCR. The table includes 160,000 or so clones, 80% detected once. The V gene lost 2 bases and the J gene lost 5 bases, with 9 bases spanning the gap. Germline V gene sequence: CDR1 GTSNPN, CDR2 SVGIG (reference sequence). The CDR3 sequence is 12 residues long. This sequence originates from a male donor in good health and CMV-seropositive. The sample was PBMCs. The chain combines TRBV30 with TRBJ1-2; D gene uncertain. CDR3 in DNA: TGTGCCTGGAGTCAAGACTGGTATGGCTACACCTTC. Translation: CAWSQDWYGYTF.